Included here is one T cell receptor beta chain sequence, with context. Original methodology: How many nucleated cells were present was estimated from reference gene primer amplification. The repertoire was sequenced with immunoSEQ multiplex PCR; TCRdb's copy has only in-frame clones and lacks some. D and trimming come from the DNA, and the V and J calls and clone size come from that table. This table holds roughly 120,000 clones, more than 70% found once. The sample belongs to a study of blood T cell repertoires in COVID-19. Across the study: The United States, Italy and Spain supplied acute and convalescent COVID-19 samples. Sources were T cells, B-cell-depleted T cells, or PBMCs; the material itself was cDNA or gDNA.

This CDR3 spans 14 amino acids. Germline V lookup: CDR1 KGHSH, CDR2 LQKENI. J was trimmed by 7 bases and V by 3 bases; bases with no gene match: 4. The J gene is TRBJ1-5, the V gene TRBV18; 9 bases are a match to TRBD1. The clonotype comes from a man between 65 and 80 years old with acute or convalescent COVID-19. The specimen sequenced was peripheral blood. DNA of the CDR3: TGTGCCAGCTCACCTAGGGACAGGGAACAGCCCCAGCATTTT. It specifies CASSPRDREQPQHF.